The 22 T cell receptor beta chains below all came from one sample that was sequenced in a study of vaccination effects on CD4 cells after COVID-19. Their target antigens are unknown. CD4+ T cells specific for antigen were expanded with viral peptide pools by the ViraFEST assay before sequencing. CD4+ T cells were isolated after less than 12 days of culture. Vaccine recipients, nucleocapsid antibody negative, had no prior SARS-CoV-2 infection. The protocol was immunoSEQ multiplex PCR, while the TCRdb copy is restricted to in-frame clones and leaves out a portion. Here the sample spans some 41,000 clones, 70% to 80% being singletons. The input for sequencing was CD4+ T cells from PBMCs cultured with SARS-CoV-2 spike peptides, taken before COVID-19 vaccination. The receptor source for this set is a human donor who received a COVID-19 vaccine.

The rearrangement links TRBV27 to TRBJ2-3; tentative D call: TRBD2 (6 bases). V lost 8 bases and J lost 3, with 24 bases in between. The CDR3 extends over 17 amino acids. Germline CDR1 is MNHEY and CDR2 is SMNVEV (reference sequence). CDR3 sequence: CASLQTGRGLITDTQYF. Here the CDR3 DNA reads TGTGCCAGCCTGCAGACGGGAAGGGGACTGATTACAGATACGCAGTATTTT.

The genes are TRBV5-1 and TRBJ2-5; 9 bases are a match to TRBD2. Germline CDR1 and CDR2: SGHRS and YFSETQ. The ends lost 3 bases at V and 4 bases at J; junction bases unmatched: 10. The CDR3 is 16 residues long. CDR3 sequence (DNA): TGCGCCAGCAGCTATTTGGCGGGGGGGGTACCAGAGACCCAGTACTTC. Translated, it gives CASSYLAGGVPETQYF. Full variable domain (remainder filled in from reference TRBV5-1 and TRBJ2-5): KAGVTQTPRYLIKTRGQQVTLSCSPISGHRSVSWYQQTPGQGLQFLFEYFSETQRNKGNFPGRFSGRQFSNSRSEMNVSTLELGDSALYLCASSYLAGGVPETQYFGPGTRLLVL.

DNA for the CDR3: TGTGCCTGGAGCAACGACAGGGGAAATGAGCAGTTCTTC. This translates into CAWSNDRGNEQFF. V gene TRBV30 combines with J gene TRBJ2-1; TRBD1 matches at 8 bases. The length of the CDR3 is 13 residues. Looked up from germline, CDR1 is GTSNPN and CDR2 is SVGIG (reference sequence). Trimming removed 3 bases from V and 7 bases from J; junction bases left unmatched: 5.

The chain employs TRBV5-1 and TRBJ2-1; D may match TRBD1 or TRBD2 (5 bases each). This CDR3 contains 13 residues. The ends were cut back, 1 base at V and 10 bases at J, with 12 bases in the middle. Per the germline V gene, CDR1 is SGHRS and CDR2 is YFSETQ. CDR3 in amino acids: CASSLKGTFEQFF. The CDR3 nucleotides read TGCGCCAGCAGCTTGAAGGGGACCTTCGAGCAGTTCTTC.

The chain carries TRBV3-1 (or the pseudogene TRBV3-2) and TRBJ2-1; D might be TRBD2 (5 bases). Trimming took off 1 base at V and 6 bases at J, with 13 bases between the two ends. The CDR3 length is 15 residues. In germline, CDR1 is LGHDT, CDR2 YNNKEL (reference sequence). CDR3 sequence reads: CASSQGRAASNEQFF. The CDR3 nucleotides are TGTGCCAGCAGCCAAGGGCGGGCGGCATCCAATGAGCAGTTCTTC.

Here the CDR3 reads CASTAGGGGDTQYF. The DNA for the CDR3 is TGTGCCAGCACGGCGGGTGGGGGTGGAGATACGCAGTATTTT. V and J are TRBV2 and TRBJ2-3; the D call may be TRBD1 or TRBD2 (5 bases each). Germline-derived CDR1 and CDR2 are SNHLY and FYNNEI. Trimming shortened V by 7 bases and J by 5 bases, and 16 bases separated the two germline ends. The CDR3 has 14 amino acids.

V is TRBV11-1 and J is TRBJ2-5; TRBD2 is a possible D gene (6 bases). Germline-derived CDR1 and CDR2 are SGHAT and FQDESV (reference sequence). V was pared by 4 bases and J by 1 base, with 13 bases between. CDR3 length equals 15 residues. DNA for the CDR3: TGTGCCAGCAGCTCCTTTGGAGCGGGCCAAGAGACCCAGTACTTC. Protein sequence: CASSSFGAGQETQYF. The entire variable domain, with the rest obtained from reference TRBV11-1 and TRBJ2-5, is as follows: EAEVAQSPRYKITEKSQAVAFWCDPISGHATLYWYRQILGQGPELLVQFQDESVVDDSQLPKDRFSAERLKGVDSTLKIQPAELGDSAMYLCASSSFGAGQETQYFGPGTRLLVL.

This sequence joins TRBV7-8 and TRBJ1-1; 7 bases match TRBD1. CDR1 SGHVS and CDR2 FQNEAQ come from the germline V gene. V was pared by 2 bases and J by 4 bases, with 4 bases of the junction left unmatched. CDR3 length: 14 residues. DNA for the CDR3: TGTGCCAGCAGCTTACGACAGGGAGTCACTGAAGCTTTCTTT. This translates into CASSLRQGVTEAFF.

This clone was counted a few times. The V call is TRBV19, the J call TRBJ1-1; D is possibly TRBD1 (5 bases). Germline V gives CDR1 LNHDA, CDR2 SQIVND (reference sequence). The CDR3 covers 12 residues. Trimming removed 5 bases at V and 10 bases at J, with 14 bases between. The CDR3 nucleotides read TGTGCCAGTAGTGCTTTCCCCGGGGGAGCTTTCTTT. Its protein is CASSAFPGGAFF. Full variable domain (remainder filled in from reference TRBV19 and TRBJ1-1): DGGITQSPKYLFRKEGQNVTLSCEQNLNHDAMYWYRQDPGQGLRLIYYSQIVNDFQKGDIAEGYSVSREKKESFPLTVTSAQKNPTAFYLCASSAFPGGAFFGQGTRLTVV.

The chain has TRBV24-1 and TRBJ2-5; 9 positions match TRBD2. J lost 14 bases, V lost 8 bases, and 14 bases had no gene match. CDR1 and CDR2 (germline): KGHDR, SFDVKD. The CDR3 is made up of 13 amino acids. This CDR3 reads CATMTSSGGAVYF. As DNA, the CDR3 is TGTGCCACCATGACGAGTAGCGGGGGTGCAGTCTACTTC.

The rearrangement uses TRBV7-2 and TRBJ1-2; weak D call: TRBD1 (6 bases). This CDR3 is 16 amino acids long. CDR1 SGHTA and CDR2 FQGNSA come from the germline V gene. With 1 base removed from V and 3 bases from J, the gap between germline ends came to 15 bases. CDR3 protein: CASSLDAGGGHYGYTF. As DNA, the CDR3 is TGTGCCAGCAGCTTAGATGCCGGGGGCGGACACTATGGCTACACCTTC. Full variable domain (outside the CDR3, taken from reference TRBV7-2 and TRBJ1-2): GAGVSQSPSNKVTEKGKDVELRCDPISGHTALYWYRQSLGQGLEFLIYFQGNSAPDKSGLPSDRFSAERTGGSVSTLTIQRTQQEDSAVYLCASSLDAGGGHYGYTFGSGTRLTVV.

The chain uses TRBV5-1 and TRBJ2-3, with D unresolved. Between the trimmed V and J ends, which lost 5 bases and 0 bases, there was a span of 10 bases. The CDR3 length is 14 residues. CDR1 and CDR2 from the germline V gene are SGHRS and YFSETQ. The CDR3 spells CASREATSTDTQYF. The CDR3 nucleotides are TGCGCCAGCAGAGAGGCAACTAGCACAGATACGCAGTATTTT.

This clone has a single count. The V and J genes are TRBV18 and TRBJ2-1; D possibly corresponds to TRBD1 (5 bases). V shed 3 bases and J shed 5 bases, with 8 bases lying between them. This CDR3 region has 13 residues. Germline values: CDR1 KGHSH, CDR2 LQKENI. The CDR3, as DNA: TGTGCCAGCTCACCGGTCAGGGACAATGAGCAGTTCTTC. Translation: CASSPVRDNEQFF. Full variable domain (rest looked up from reference TRBV18 and TRBJ2-1): NAGVMQNPRHLVRRRGQEARLRCSPMKGHSHVYWYRQLPEEGLKFMVYLQKENIIDESGMPKERFSAEFPKEGPSILRIQQVVRGDSAAYFCASSPVRDNEQFFGPGTRLTVL.

This chain uses TRBV19 with TRBJ1-4; D gene uncertain. Germline assignment: CDR1 LNHDA and CDR2 SQIVND (reference sequence). V lost 5 bases and J lost 8, with 15 bases in between. CDR3 size: 14 residues. CDR3 amino acids: CASSAGSTGEKLFF. The CDR3 nucleotides read TGTGCCAGTAGTGCCGGGTCGACGGGAGAAAAACTGTTTTTT.

This chain links TRBV12-3 or TRBV12-4 with TRBJ1-5, with D uncertain. The ends were cut back, 5 bases at V and 0 bases at J, with 5 bases in the middle. The CDR3 is 13 residues long. The CDR3 here is CASSLHSNQPQHF. CDR3 nucleotide sequence: TGTGCCAGCAGTCTTCATAGCAATCAGCCCCAGCATTTT.

J is TRBJ1-6 and V is TRBV6-5, with D perhaps matching TRBD1 (6 bases). The germline V gene encodes CDR1 MNHEY and CDR2 SVGAGI. This CDR3 region has 13 residues. Trimming removed 6 bases from V and 8 bases from J, with 11 bases in between. Here the CDR3 reads CASRTGAYSPLHF. DNA of the CDR3: TGTGCCAGCAGGACAGGAGCTTATTCACCCCTCCACTTT.

The V call is TRBV7-9, the J call TRBJ1-1; D is possibly TRBD1 (6 bases). This CDR3 has 15 amino acids. Germline V lookup: CDR1 SEHNR, CDR2 FQNEAQ (reference sequence). Trimming took 5 bases from V and 1 from J, leaving 14 bases between them. DNA of the CDR3: TGTGCCAGCAGCCCTGGGGGCCGTCCGAACACTGAAGCTTTCTTT. Its protein is CASSPGGRPNTEAFF.

The rearrangement joins TRBV25-1 to TRBJ2-3, with D unclear. The CDR3 is 15 residues long. V was trimmed by 8 bases and J by 0 bases, leaving 15 bases between them. Germline CDR1 reads MGHDK; CDR2 reads SYGVNS. CDR3 in DNA: TGTGCCAGCGCTCATTCTGGTCGCAGCACAGATACGCAGTATTTT. Protein product: CASAHSGRSTDTQYF.

CDR3 DNA: TGCGCCAGCAGCTTGTCTGCCCCCTCGTTGGGAAACACCATATATTTT. It encodes CASSLSAPSLGNTIYF. The V gene is TRBV5-1, the J gene TRBJ1-3; D is uncertain. The CDR3 loop spans 16 amino acids. Germline-derived CDR1 and CDR2 are SGHRS and YFSETQ. V was clipped by 1 base and J by 4 bases, with 15 bases between them.

J is TRBJ2-7 and V is TRBV3-1 (or the pseudogene TRBV3-2); 8 bases match TRBD1. The germline V gene encodes CDR1 LGHDT and CDR2 YNNKEL (reference sequence). V lost 2 bases to trimming and J lost 2 bases; unmatched junction nucleotides: 8. The CDR3 runs to 16 residues. The chain's CDR3 is CASSQCGDRWAYEQYV. Written as DNA, the CDR3 is TGTGCCAGCAGCCAATGCGGGGACAGGTGGGCCTACGAGCAGTACGTC.

This clone was picked up a small number of times. This chain joins TRBV4-1 and TRBJ1-4; weak D call: TRBD1 (5 bases). Germline assignment: CDR1 MGHRA and CDR2 YSYEKL. Trimming stripped 0 bases from V and 2 bases from J, with 7 bases between. This CDR3 is built from 15 residues. In nucleotides, the CDR3 is TGCGCCAGCAGCCAAGATCGGGGCACTAATGAAAAACTGTTTTTT. Amino acids: CASSQDRGTNEKLFF.

In this sample, this clone turned up once. The chain carries TRBV9 and TRBJ1-1; 12 bases map to TRBD1. CDR3 length: 16 amino acids. J was trimmed by 4 bases and V by 4 bases; bases with no gene match: 8. CDR1 SGDLS and CDR2 YYNGEE come from the germline V gene. CDR3 in DNA: TGTGCCAGCAGCACGAGGGACAGGGGGCGCGTCACTGAAGCTTTCTTT. Residues: CASSTRDRGRVTEAFF.